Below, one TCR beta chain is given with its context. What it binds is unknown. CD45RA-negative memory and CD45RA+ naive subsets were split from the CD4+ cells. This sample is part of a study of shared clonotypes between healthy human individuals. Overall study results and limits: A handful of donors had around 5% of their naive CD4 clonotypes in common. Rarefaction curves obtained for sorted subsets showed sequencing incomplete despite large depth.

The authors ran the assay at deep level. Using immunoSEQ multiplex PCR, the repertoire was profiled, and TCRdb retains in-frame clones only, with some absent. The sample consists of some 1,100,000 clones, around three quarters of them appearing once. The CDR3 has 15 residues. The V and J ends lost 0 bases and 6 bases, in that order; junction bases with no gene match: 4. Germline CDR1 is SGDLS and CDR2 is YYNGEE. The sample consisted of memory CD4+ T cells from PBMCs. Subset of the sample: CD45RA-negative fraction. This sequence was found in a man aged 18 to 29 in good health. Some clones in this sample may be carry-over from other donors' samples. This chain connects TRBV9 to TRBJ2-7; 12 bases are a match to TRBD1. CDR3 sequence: CASSVVGDRGREQYF. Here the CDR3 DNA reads TGTGCCAGCAGCGTAGTAGGGGACAGGGGGCGCGAGCAGTACTTC.